The following is a TCR beta chain sequence with its context. What it binds is not known. These data come from a study of cytomegalovirus exposure and HLA in healthy donors. Findings and caveats of the study: Analyses of presence and absence presupposed an approximately uniform sequencing depth across donors.

Researchers ran the PCR with 60 Vbeta and 13 Jbeta primers. Profiling relied on immunoSEQ multiplex PCR, and the TCRdb table lists in-frame clones only, not all of them. This table has about 160,000 clones, around 77% appearing once. There are 16 residues in the CDR3. The sample consisted of PBMCs. The chain couples TRBV12-2 to TRBJ1-5. TRBV12-2 is listed as a pseudogene. The clonotype originates from a man aged 55 to 69 in good health and CMV-seronegative. This CDR3 reads CASRLCVPKGGQPQHF. The DNA for the CDR3 is TGTGCAAGTCGCTTATGTGTGCCCAAAGGAGGTCAGCCCCAGCATTTT.